The next 32 T cell receptor beta chains were all read from a single sample in a study of blood T cell repertoires in COVID-19. The data were produced by immunoSEQ multiplex PCR, yet TCRdb's version contains in-frame clones alone and is incomplete. The top ten hold about 1% of the sample, which has about 370,000 clones, 85% to 90% seen once. Sequencing used PBMCs or T cells enriched from blood (not recorded which). The receptors come from a man aged 18 to 35 who had recovered from COVID-19.

This chain links TRBV18 with TRBJ1-3; 8 bases are shared with TRBD1. The junction had 3 bases not matched to a gene; V was cut back by 5 bases and J by 0 bases. Germline assignment: CDR1 KGHSH and CDR2 LQKENI. The CDR3 has 15 amino acids. This chain's CDR3 is CASSIGTGSGNTIYF. CDR3 nucleotides: TGTGCCAGCTCAATCGGGACAGGCTCTGGAAACACCATATATTTT.

The chain employs TRBV7-9 and TRBJ1-2; 9 bases agree with TRBD1. Germline lookup yields CDR1 SEHNR and CDR2 FQNEAQ (reference sequence). CDR3 length: 14 residues. V was pared by 4 bases and J by 7 bases, with 7 bases of the junction left unmatched. In DNA form, the CDR3 reads TGTGCCAGCAGCTCGGACTGGACAGGGGTTGGCTACACCTTC. Its translation is CASSSDWTGVGYTF.

The V and J genes are TRBV10-2 and TRBJ2-7; TRBD1 matches 7 bases. The CDR3 runs to 13 residues. The V segment lost 6 bases and the J segment 3 bases; nucleotides outside the gene matches: 5. Looked up from germline, CDR1 is WSHSY and CDR2 is SAAADI. CDR3 sequence reads: CASSAGGSYEQYF. The DNA for the CDR3 is TGCGCCAGCAGCGCAGGGGGTAGCTACGAGCAGTACTTC.

The chain combines TRBV28 with TRBJ2-1, with D hard to call. Germline-derived CDR1 and CDR2 are MDHEN and SYDVKM. V shed 7 bases and J shed 3 bases, with 16 bases lying between them. The length of the CDR3 is 15 residues. CDR3 amino acids: CASTSPTTNYNEQFF. CDR3 coding DNA: TGTGCCAGCACCTCACCCACTACAAACTACAATGAGCAGTTCTTC.

In this sample, this clone turned up a few times. V usage is TRBV28 and J usage is TRBJ2-4, with D perhaps matching TRBD1 (6 bases). The CDR3 has 14 residues. The germline gives CDR1 MDHEN, CDR2 SYDVKM. V dropped 3 bases and J dropped 2 bases, with 8 bases sitting between them. DNA of the CDR3: TGTGCCAGCAGTTTCAGGGGTACCAAAAACATTCAGTACTTC. Its translation: CASSFRGTKNIQYF. Filled out from reference TRBV28 and TRBJ2-4, the complete variable domain reads DVKVTQSSRYLVKRTGEKVFLECVQDMDHENMFWYRQDPGLGLRLIYFSYDVKMKEKGDIPEGYSVSREKKERFSLILESASTNQTSMYLCASSFRGTKNIQYFGAGTRLSVL.

The chain is built from TRBV18 and TRBJ2-1; D ambiguous. CDR1 is KGHSH, CDR2 LQKENI, per germline. The V and J ends lost 3 bases and 1 base respectively, with 13 bases between them. This CDR3 spans 16 amino acids. The CDR3 sequence is CASSPGVELSYNEQFF. DNA of the CDR3: TGTGCCAGCTCACCTGGTGTAGAGCTGTCCTACAATGAGCAGTTCTTC.

This clone has a handful of counts. The sample contains more than one DNA sequence encoding this CDR3. The genes are TRBV3-1 (or the pseudogene TRBV3-2) and TRBJ2-5, with D hard to call. Trimming shortened V by 1 base and J by 4 bases, and 7 bases separated the two germline ends. The CDR3 length is 13 residues. The germline V gene has CDR1 LGHDT and CDR2 YNNKEL (reference sequence). This CDR3 reads CASSQGRGETQYF. The DNA of the CDR3 is TGTGCCAGCAGCCAAGGAAGAGGAGAGACCCAGTACTTC.

The gene calls are TRBV28 and TRBJ1-1; no definite D call. Germline V lookup: CDR1 MDHEN, CDR2 SYDVKM. Trimming removed 2 bases from V and 12 bases from J, with 10 bases in between. This CDR3 is built from 11 residues. CDR3 region: CASSLGAVTFF. Here the CDR3 DNA reads TGTGCCAGCAGTTTAGGAGCTGTAACTTTCTTT.

V usage is TRBV11-2 and J usage is TRBJ2-2; D remains ambiguous. The CDR3 runs to 13 residues. The V and J ends lost 3 bases and 7 bases respectively, with 9 bases between them. Germline CDR1 is SGHAT and CDR2 is FQNNGV. The CDR3 is CASSFSGVGELFF. The CDR3 DNA follows: TGTGCCAGCAGCTTTAGTGGAGTCGGGGAGCTGTTTTTT.

This sequence joins TRBV28 and TRBJ1-3; weak D call: TRBD1 (6 bases). The V gene's germline CDR1 is MDHEN and CDR2 SYDVKM. Trimming took 6 bases from V and 2 from J, leaving 11 bases between them. CDR3 length: 14 residues. This chain's CDR3 is CASSFDRPGNTIYF. As DNA, the CDR3 is TGTGCCAGCAGCTTCGACAGGCCTGGAAACACCATATATTTT.

J is TRBJ1-6 and V is TRBV10-3, with D perhaps TRBD1 (5 bases). The CDR3 length is 20 residues. Germline CDR1 reads ENHRY; CDR2 reads SYGVKD. Trimming removed 2 bases from V and 8 bases from J, with 28 bases in between. The DNA for the CDR3 is TGTGCCATCAGTGAGATAGACGGGCGGAGGGGCGCACGGCGAGATTCACCCCTCCACTTT. Amino acids: CAISEIDGRRGARRDSPLHF.

The chain recombines TRBV4-3 with TRBJ1-2, with D tentatively TRBD1 (6 bases). The CDR3 runs 16 residues. Germline V gene data show CDR1 as LGHNA and CDR2 as YSLEER. Deletions cut 0 bases from V and 8 bases from J, with 19 bases between. This chain's CDR3 is CASSQDRGGTSYGYTF. In DNA form, the CDR3 reads TGCGCCAGCAGCCAAGATAGGGGGGGGACGAGCTACGGCTACACCTTC.

The chain employs TRBV6-5 and TRBJ1-2; possibly TRBD1 for D (6 bases). Germline loops: CDR1 MNHEY, CDR2 SVGAGI. This CDR3 is built from 14 residues. V gave up 2 bases and J gave up 4 bases, with 11 bases separating them. CDR3 region: CASSYDNRVYGYTF. CDR3 nucleotide sequence: TGTGCCAGCAGTTACGACAACAGGGTCTATGGCTACACCTTC.

CDR3 residues: CASSPTGQGNYGYTF. CDR3 sequence (DNA): TGTGCCAGCTCACCAACGGGCCAGGGCAACTATGGCTACACCTTC. This sequence joins TRBV18 and TRBJ1-2; D possibly corresponds to TRBD1 (5 bases). Germline values: CDR1 KGHSH, CDR2 LQKENI. The CDR3 runs 15 residues. Trimming stripped 2 bases from V and 2 bases from J, with 12 bases between.

This rearrangement joins TRBV9 to TRBJ2-3; D is possibly TRBD2 (6 bases). Per the germline V gene, CDR1 is SGDLS and CDR2 is YYNGEE. The CDR3 runs 15 residues. V lost 0 bases and J 9 bases, leaving 17 bases between the germline ends. The DNA of the CDR3 is TGTGCCAGCAGCGTAGAGGGGCTAGCGACGACCACGCAGTATTTT. It encodes CASSVEGLATTTQYF.

The chain joins TRBV12-3 or TRBV12-4 to TRBJ1-2; D ambiguous. V gave up 7 bases and J gave up 4 bases, with 7 bases separating them. The CDR3 totals 11 residues. CDR3 protein: CASTLSYGYTF. The DNA for the CDR3 is TGTGCCAGCACCCTTAGCTATGGCTACACCTTC.

In its sample, this clone was seen a few times. The chain joins TRBV6-2 or TRBV6-3 to TRBJ2-5, with 14 nucleotides matching TRBD2. This CDR3 contains 20 residues. The germline V gene has CDR1 MNHEY and CDR2 SVGEGT. Losses at the gene ends were 2 bases for V and 4 bases for J; bases not matched to a gene: 15. The CDR3 here is CASSYVVVRLAGGPGETQYF. CDR3 nucleotide sequence: TGTGCCAGCAGTTACGTGGTAGTACGACTAGCGGGAGGGCCAGGAGAGACCCAGTACTTC.

The rearrangement links TRBV7-9 to TRBJ1-4; no clear D gene. The CDR3 consists of 16 residues. V dropped 8 bases and J dropped 0 bases, with 16 bases sitting between them. Germline values: CDR1 SEHNR, CDR2 FQNEAQ (reference sequence). The CDR3 region is CASGEQSGATNEKLFF. Here the CDR3 DNA reads TGTGCCAGCGGCGAACAGAGCGGTGCAACTAATGAAAAACTGTTTTTT.

The V call is TRBV19, the J call TRBJ2-2, with 7 bases aligning to TRBD1. This CDR3 spans 13 amino acids. Germline lookup yields CDR1 LNHDA and CDR2 SQIVND (reference sequence). The V and J ends lost 10 bases and 6 bases, in that order; junction bases with no gene match: 8. The CDR3 loop reads CATRQGPPGELFF. For the CDR3, the DNA is TGTGCCACTCGACAGGGCCCCCCCGGGGAGCTGTTTTTT.

The J gene is TRBJ2-2, the V gene TRBV11-3; D call uncertain. CDR3 length equals 14 residues. With 6 bases removed from V and 5 bases from J, the gap between germline ends came to 13 bases. Looked up from germline, CDR1 is SGHNT and CDR2 is YENEEA. The CDR3 coding sequence is TGTGCCAGCAGTTTCGACTCGTGGACCGGGGAGCTGTTTTTT. It codes for CASSFDSWTGELFF.

The gene calls are TRBV21-1 and TRBJ2-3; the listed D gene, TRBD2, was not tested against the DNA. TRBV21-1 is assigned pseudogene status. There are 19 residues in the CDR3. CDR3 DNA: TGTGCCAGCAGCAAACCTCCGGGACTAGCGGGAGTGTTAACAGATACGCAGTATTTT. This gives the protein CASSKPPGLAGVLTDTQYF.

The table lists this clone with many counts. This chain connects TRBV4-1 to TRBJ1-2; D remains unclear. CDR1 is MGHRA, CDR2 YSYEKL, per germline. CDR3 length: 18 residues. Trimming took 0 bases from V and 0 from J, leaving 17 bases between them. The CDR3 is CASSQDTALAVANYGYTF. The CDR3 DNA reads as TGCGCCAGCAGCCAAGACACCGCCCTCGCGGTAGCTAACTATGGCTACACCTTC.

This chain uses TRBV5-4 with TRBJ2-7; unclear D gene. The CDR3 totals 17 residues. Germline CDR1 and CDR2: SGHNT and YYREEE (reference sequence). The V and J ends lost 4 bases and 0 bases respectively, with 20 bases between them. Here the CDR3 reads CASSLRHAFNISYEQYF. DNA of the CDR3: TGTGCCAGCAGCCTTAGACACGCCTTTAATATCTCCTACGAGCAGTACTTC.

The genes are TRBV14 and TRBJ2-7, with D possibly TRBD2 on 5 matching bases. Germline V gene lookup returns CDR1 SGHDN and CDR2 FVKESK. CDR3 size: 15 residues. V lost 4 bases and J 5 bases, leaving 18 bases between the germline ends. The CDR3 reads CASSPYGGFGNEQYF. CDR3 nucleotides: TGTGCCAGCAGCCCTTACGGCGGGTTTGGCAACGAGCAGTACTTC.

The chain carries TRBV18 and TRBJ1-1, with D possibly being TRBD1 (6 bases). The CDR3 contains 16 residues. The V end was cut by 0 bases, the J end by 5 bases, with 16 bases between. Germline CDR1 is KGHSH and CDR2 is LQKENI. The DNA of the CDR3 is TGTGCCAGCTCACCACCGGTGTTACAGGGAAGGACTGAAGCTTTCTTT. It yields the protein CASSPPVLQGRTEAFF.

This chain joins TRBV7-2 and TRBJ1-1; D is unclear. CDR1 is SGHTA and CDR2 is FQGNSA in the germline V gene. The CDR3 spans 14 residues. Trimming left V 2 bases short and J 3 bases short, with 10 bases between. The CDR3 coding sequence is TGTGCCAGCAGCTTAAGGCGGGCGGACACTGAAGCTTTCTTT. This sequence encodes CASSLRRADTEAFF.

V and J are TRBV11-2 and TRBJ2-1; D may be TRBD2 (5 bases). There are 17 residues in the CDR3. Trimming took 5 bases from V and 1 from J, leaving 18 bases between them. From germline, CDR1 is SGHAT and CDR2 FQNNGV. The CDR3 reads CASSGLRGERSYNEQFF. In DNA form, the CDR3 reads TGTGCCAGCAGCGGACTTCGGGGTGAGCGTTCCTACAATGAGCAGTTCTTC.

J is TRBJ2-1 and V is TRBV5-4; 12 bases fit TRBD1. The CDR3 spans 15 residues. Germline V gene sequence: CDR1 SGHNT, CDR2 YYREEE (reference sequence). J was trimmed by 6 bases and V by 4 bases; bases with no gene match: 5. This chain's CDR3 is CASSTRDRGLNEQFF. The DNA of the CDR3 is TGTGCCAGCAGCACCCGGGACAGGGGGCTCAATGAGCAGTTCTTC.

This chain joins TRBV24-1 and TRBJ2-3; D is possibly TRBD2 (5 bases). This CDR3 contains 14 residues. The germline CDR1 and CDR2 sequences are KGHDR and SFDVKD. Trimming cost V 4 bases and J 6 bases, with 13 bases left between them. The CDR3 sequence is CATSDPAREDTQYF. The CDR3 coding sequence is TGTGCCACCAGTGACCCAGCTAGGGAGGATACGCAGTATTTT.

The genes are TRBV29-1 and TRBJ2-1; 16 bases agree with TRBD2. The germline V gene has CDR1 SQVTM and CDR2 ANQGSEA. J was trimmed by 1 base and V by 6 bases; bases with no gene match: 12. The length of the CDR3 is 19 residues. CDR3 DNA: TGCAGCGTAGGGGGCGCGGGACTAGCGGGAGGGCCTTCCTACAATGAGCAGTTCTTC. Translated: CSVGGAGLAGGPSYNEQFF.

V is TRBV28 and J is TRBJ2-7; 7 bases match TRBD2. Trimming removed 3 bases from V and 7 bases from J; junction bases left unmatched: 9. Looked up from germline, CDR1 is MDHEN and CDR2 is SYDVKM. The CDR3 runs 14 residues. CDR3 bases: TGTGCCAGCAGTTTTTGGGGCGGGAGTGGGGAGCAGTACTTC. It is translated as CASSFWGGSGEQYF.

This clone was detected only once. This rearrangement joins TRBV7-3 to TRBJ2-1; D is unresolved. Between the trimmed V and J ends, which lost 4 bases and 7 bases, there was a span of 11 bases. The CDR3 is 13 amino acids. Germline CDR1 reads SGHTA; CDR2 reads FQGTGA. The CDR3 sequence: CASSYENRNEQFF. The CDR3 DNA is TGTGCCAGCAGCTATGAGAACCGAAATGAGCAGTTCTTC.